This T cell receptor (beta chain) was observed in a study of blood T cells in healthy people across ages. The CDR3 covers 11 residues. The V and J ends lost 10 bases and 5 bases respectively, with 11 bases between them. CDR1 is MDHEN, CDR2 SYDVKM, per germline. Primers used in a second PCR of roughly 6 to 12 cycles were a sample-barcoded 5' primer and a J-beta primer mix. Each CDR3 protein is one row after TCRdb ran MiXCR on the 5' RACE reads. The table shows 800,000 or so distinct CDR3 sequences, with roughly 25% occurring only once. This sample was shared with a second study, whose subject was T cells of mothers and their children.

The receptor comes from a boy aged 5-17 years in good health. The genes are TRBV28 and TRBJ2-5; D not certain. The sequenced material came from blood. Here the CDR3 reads CATSSAETQYF. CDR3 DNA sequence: TGTGCCACTTCGTCTGCGGAGACCCAGTACTTC. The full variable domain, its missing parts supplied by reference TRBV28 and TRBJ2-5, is DVKVTQSSRYLVKRTGEKVFLECVQDMDHENMFWYRQDPGLGLRLIYFSYDVKMKEKGDIPEGYSVSREKKERFSLILESASTNQTSMYLCATSSAETQYFGPGTRLLVL.